A single sample gave rise to the 11 T cell receptor beta chains below, sequenced in a study of vaccination effects on CD4 cells after COVID-19. The antigens for these receptors are not known. The repertoire was sequenced with immunoSEQ multiplex PCR; TCRdb's copy has only in-frame clones and lacks some. The sample gives fewer than 40,000 clones, around 68% of which show up once; approximately 24% is in the top ten. Antigen-specific CD4+ T cells were expanded with viral peptide pools in the ViraFEST assay before sequencing. Isolating CD4+ T cells followed approximately 10 days of culture. Nobody among the vaccine recipients had prior SARS-CoV-2 infection (nucleocapsid antibodies were negative). The material was CD4+ T cells from PBMCs cultured with SARS-CoV-2 spike peptides, obtained before COVID-19 vaccination. The receptors were gathered from a human donor who received a COVID-19 vaccine.

The chain is built from TRBV13 and TRBJ2-1; a possible D gene is TRBD2 (5 bases). The CDR3 extends over 17 amino acids. CDR1 and CDR2 (germline): PRHDT, FYEKMQ (reference sequence). The germline V and J ends were trimmed by 2 bases and 5 bases, with 19 bases remaining between them. The CDR3 nucleotides are TGTGCCAGCAGCTTAATAGGACCGGGATCCGTCCACAATGAGCAGTTCTTC. It translates to CASSLIGPGSVHNEQFF.

The sample holds one count of this clone. The genes are TRBV25-1 and TRBJ2-7; D is possibly TRBD1 (6 bases). Germline assignment: CDR1 MGHDK and CDR2 SYGVNS. The CDR3 sequence is 15 residues long. Trimming cost V 3 bases and J 0 bases, with 12 bases left between them. CDR3 loop: CASSDARTVSYEQYF. Written as DNA, the CDR3 is TGTGCCAGCAGTGATGCCCGGACAGTCTCCTACGAGCAGTACTTC.

Only one count was recorded for this clone. The V gene is TRBV18, the J gene TRBJ1-2; no clear D. V lost 3 bases and J 6 bases, leaving 8 bases between the germline ends. The CDR3 length is 12 residues. Germline V gives CDR1 KGHSH, CDR2 LQKENI. CDR3 sequence: CASSPRWDGYTF. For the CDR3, the DNA is TGTGCCAGCTCACCTAGGTGGGATGGCTACACCTTC.

The chain has TRBV28 and TRBJ2-7; 7 bases match TRBD1. The germline CDR1 and CDR2 sequences are MDHEN and SYDVKM. The CDR3 is 14 amino acids. Trimming removed 5 bases from V and 5 bases from J; junction bases left unmatched: 9. In nucleotides, the CDR3 is TGTGCCAGCAGTCCCCCCCCGGGACAGAACGAGCAGTACTTC. It yields the protein CASSPPPGQNEQYF.

This rearrangement joins TRBV18 to TRBJ2-2; the D is unclear. There are 14 residues in the CDR3. V was pared by 3 bases and J by 0 bases, with 5 bases between. Germline loops: CDR1 KGHSH, CDR2 LQKENI. CDR3 loop: CASSPFTNTGELFF. CDR3 coding DNA: TGTGCCAGCTCACCCTTCACGAACACCGGGGAGCTGTTTTTT. Filled out from reference TRBV18 and TRBJ2-2, the complete variable domain reads NAGVMQNPRHLVRRRGQEARLRCSPMKGHSHVYWYRQLPEEGLKFMVYLQKENIIDESGMPKERFSAEFPKEGPSILRIQQVVRGDSAAYFCASSPFTNTGELFFGEGSRLTVL.

The V call is TRBV29-1, the J call TRBJ2-7; D may be TRBD1 (5 bases). The CDR3 covers 14 residues. Germline-derived CDR1 and CDR2 are SQVTM and ANQGSEA. V was pared by 3 bases and J by 0 bases, with 12 bases between. CDR3 protein: CSVDGWQGSYEQYF. The CDR3 DNA reads TGCAGCGTTGACGGGTGGCAGGGCTCCTACGAGCAGTACTTC.

The chain carries TRBV27 and TRBJ1-2, with D uncertain. Trimming left V 3 bases short and J 0 bases short, with 5 bases between. Germline CDR1 reads MNHEY; CDR2 reads SMNVEV (reference sequence). The CDR3 covers 13 residues. The CDR3 nucleotides are TGTGCCAGCAGTTTTAGAGCTAACTATGGCTACACCTTC. Its translation is CASSFRANYGYTF.

The rearrangement joins TRBV5-8 to TRBJ2-7, with D possibly matching TRBD1 (6 bases). Per the germline V gene, CDR1 is SGHTS and CDR2 is YDEGEE. With 6 bases removed from V and 5 bases from J, the gap between germline ends came to 24 bases. This CDR3 contains 16 residues. The CDR3 DNA follows: TGTGCCAGCACCATTAGAAAGGCCAGGGGTAACCACGAGCAGTACTTC. Translating it yields CASTIRKARGNHEQYF.

The chain recombines TRBV5-6 with TRBJ2-5; no reliable D call. The ends were cut back, 4 bases at V and 0 bases at J, with 1 base in the middle. Germline CDR1 SGHDT, CDR2 YYEEEE. This CDR3 has 11 residues. The CDR3 is CASSDQETQYF. CDR3 nucleotide sequence: TGTGCCAGCAGCGACCAAGAGACCCAGTACTTC.

Here the CDR3 reads CASSPGTQETQYF. The CDR3, as DNA: TGTGCCAGCAGCCCGGGGACCCAAGAGACCCAGTACTTC. V gene TRBV4-2 combines with J gene TRBJ2-5; tentatively, D is TRBD1 or TRBD2 (5 bases each). The CDR3 runs 13 residues. Deletions cut 4 bases from V and 1 base from J, with 7 bases between. Germline loops: CDR1 LGHNA, CDR2 YNFKEQ.

This clone was detected a few times. V gene TRBV6-2 or TRBV6-3 combines with J gene TRBJ1-1; TRBD1 is a possible D gene (5 bases). Germline CDR1 is MNHEY and CDR2 is SVGEGT. The CDR3 spans 15 residues. V lost 1 base, J lost 10 bases, and 19 bases lay in between. Here the CDR3 DNA reads TGTGCCAGCAGTTACTTCGCCGGGACCTCCAAGGGAGCTTTCTTT. Translating it yields CASSYFAGTSKGAFF.